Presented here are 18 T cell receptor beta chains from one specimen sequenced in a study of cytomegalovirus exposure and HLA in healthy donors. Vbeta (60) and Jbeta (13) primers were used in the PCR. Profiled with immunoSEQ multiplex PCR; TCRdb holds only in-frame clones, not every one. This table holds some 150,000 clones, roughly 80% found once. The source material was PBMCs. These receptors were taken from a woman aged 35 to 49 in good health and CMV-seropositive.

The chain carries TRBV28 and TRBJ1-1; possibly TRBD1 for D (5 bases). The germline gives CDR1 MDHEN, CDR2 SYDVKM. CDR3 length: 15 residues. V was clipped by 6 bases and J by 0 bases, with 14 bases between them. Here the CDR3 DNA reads TGTGCCAGCAGGACCGAGACAGCCATGAACACTGAAGCTTTCTTT. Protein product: CASRTETAMNTEAFF.

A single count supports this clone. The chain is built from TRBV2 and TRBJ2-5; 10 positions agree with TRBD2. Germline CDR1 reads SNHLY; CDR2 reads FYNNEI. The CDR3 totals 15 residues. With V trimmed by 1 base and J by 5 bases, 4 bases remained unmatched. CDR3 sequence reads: CASSEGLAGVETQYF. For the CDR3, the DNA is TGTGCCAGCAGTGAAGGTCTAGCGGGGGTTGAGACCCAGTACTTC.

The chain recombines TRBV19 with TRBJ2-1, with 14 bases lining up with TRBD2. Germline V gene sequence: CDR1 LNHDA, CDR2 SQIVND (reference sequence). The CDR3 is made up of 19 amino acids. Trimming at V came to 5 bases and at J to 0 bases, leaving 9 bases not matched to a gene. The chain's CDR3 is CASSLRTSGGMSSYNEQFF. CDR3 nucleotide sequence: TGTGCCAGTAGTCTCCGGACTAGCGGGGGGATGAGCTCCTACAATGAGCAGTTCTTC. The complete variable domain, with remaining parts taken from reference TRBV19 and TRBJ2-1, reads DGGITQSPKYLFRKEGQNVTLSCEQNLNHDAMYWYRQDPGQGLRLIYYSQIVNDFQKGDIAEGYSVSREKKESFPLTVTSAQKNPTAFYLCASSLRTSGGMSSYNEQFFGPGTRLTVL.

The CDR3 reads CASSYSTGGDEKLFF. The DNA for the CDR3 is TGTGCCAGCAGTTACTCGACGGGCGGGGACGAAAAACTGTTTTTT. This chain connects TRBV6-5 to TRBJ1-4; D possibly corresponds to TRBD1 (5 bases). The V and J ends lost 0 bases and 8 bases respectively, with 13 bases between them. The length of the CDR3 is 15 residues. Germline V gives CDR1 MNHEY, CDR2 SVGAGI.

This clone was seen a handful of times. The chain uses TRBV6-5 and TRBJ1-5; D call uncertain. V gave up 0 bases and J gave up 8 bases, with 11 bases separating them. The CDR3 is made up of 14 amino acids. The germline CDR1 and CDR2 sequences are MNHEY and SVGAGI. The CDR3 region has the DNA TGTGCCAGCAGTTACTCCCAGGTCGTGGAGCCCCAGCATTTT. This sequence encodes CASSYSQVVEPQHF.

The DNA for the CDR3 is TGTGCCAGCGGGGACAGGGGAGGCTACGAGCAGTACTTC. It translates to CASGDRGGYEQYF. The chain carries TRBV27 and TRBJ2-5; 10 nucleotides agree with TRBD1. The J call may be wrong; the DNA end is better matched by TRBJ2-7. CDR1 and CDR2 from the germline V gene are MNHEY and SMNVEV (reference sequence). The CDR3 has 13 amino acids.

The CDR3 region has the DNA TGTGCCAGCAGTGAAGGGGGGACTAGCGGGGGGAGCACAGATACGCAGTATTTT. Its protein is CASSEGGTSGGSTDTQYF. The chain employs TRBV2 and TRBJ2-3; 15 bases line up with TRBD2. This CDR3 has 18 amino acids. Germline loops: CDR1 SNHLY, CDR2 FYNNEI. Trimming at V came to 1 base and at J to 0 bases, leaving 2 bases not matched to a gene.

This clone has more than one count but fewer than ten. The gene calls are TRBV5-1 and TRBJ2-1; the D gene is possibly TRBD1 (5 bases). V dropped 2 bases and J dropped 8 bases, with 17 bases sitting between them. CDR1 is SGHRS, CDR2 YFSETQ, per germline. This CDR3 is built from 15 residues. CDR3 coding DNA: TGCGCCAGCAGCTTCTCGTCAGGGCCTACCGATGAGCAGTTCTTC. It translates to CASSFSSGPTDEQFF.

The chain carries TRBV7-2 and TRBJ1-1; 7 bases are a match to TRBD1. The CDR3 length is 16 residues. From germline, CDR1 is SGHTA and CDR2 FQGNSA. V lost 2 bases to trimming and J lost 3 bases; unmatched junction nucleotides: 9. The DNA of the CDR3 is TGTGCCAGCAGCTTATCCCCCGACGACAGGGACACTGAAGCTTTCTTT. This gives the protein CASSLSPDDRDTEAFF.

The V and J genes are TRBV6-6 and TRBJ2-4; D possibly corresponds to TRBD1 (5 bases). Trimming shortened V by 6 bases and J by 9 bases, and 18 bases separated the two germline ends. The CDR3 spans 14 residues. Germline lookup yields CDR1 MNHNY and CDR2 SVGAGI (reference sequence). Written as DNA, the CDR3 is TGTGCCAGCAGGTCATCCCAGGGTGTGGGCATTCAGTACTTC. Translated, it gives CASRSSQGVGIQYF.

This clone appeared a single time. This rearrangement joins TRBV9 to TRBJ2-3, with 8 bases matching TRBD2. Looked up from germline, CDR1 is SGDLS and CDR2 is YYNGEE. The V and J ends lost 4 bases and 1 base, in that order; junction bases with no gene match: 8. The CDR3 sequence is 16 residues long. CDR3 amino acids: CASSPRGGWGTDTQYF. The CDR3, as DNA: TGTGCCAGCAGCCCCCGGGGGGGGTGGGGCACAGATACGCAGTATTTT.

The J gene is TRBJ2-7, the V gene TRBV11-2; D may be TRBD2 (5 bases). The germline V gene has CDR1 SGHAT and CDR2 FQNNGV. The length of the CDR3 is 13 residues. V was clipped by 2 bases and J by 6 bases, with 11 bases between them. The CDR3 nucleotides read TGTGCCAGCAGCTTATCGGACTCTCTCGAGCAGTACTTC. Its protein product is CASSLSDSLEQYF.

CDR3 nucleotides: TGTGCCAGCAGCTTAGGGCCCTCAGGGAATTCACCCCTCCACTTT. Translation gives CASSLGPSGNSPLHF. This chain joins TRBV7-6 and TRBJ1-6; D perhaps matches TRBD1 (5 bases). The V end was cut by 1 base, the J end by 7 bases, with 11 bases between. Germline loops: CDR1 SGHVS, CDR2 FNYEAQ. The length of the CDR3 is 15 residues.

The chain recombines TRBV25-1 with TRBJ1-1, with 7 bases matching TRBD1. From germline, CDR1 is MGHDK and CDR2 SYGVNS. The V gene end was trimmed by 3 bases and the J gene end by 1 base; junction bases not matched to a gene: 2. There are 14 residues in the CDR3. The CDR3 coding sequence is TGTGCCAGCAGTGACAGACAGGGGAACACTGAAGCTTTCTTT. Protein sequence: CASSDRQGNTEAFF.

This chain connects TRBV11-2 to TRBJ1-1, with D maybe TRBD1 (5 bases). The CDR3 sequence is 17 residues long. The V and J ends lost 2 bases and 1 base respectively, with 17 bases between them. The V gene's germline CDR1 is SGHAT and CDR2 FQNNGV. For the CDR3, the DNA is TGTGCCAGCAGCTTATGGAGGCAGCGGGGGTCGAACACTGAAGCTTTCTTT. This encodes CASSLWRQRGSNTEAFF.

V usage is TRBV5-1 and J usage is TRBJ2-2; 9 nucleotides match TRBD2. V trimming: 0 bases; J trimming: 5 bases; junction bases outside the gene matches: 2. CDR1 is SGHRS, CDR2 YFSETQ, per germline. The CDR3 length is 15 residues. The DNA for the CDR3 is TGCGCCAGCAGCTTGGCTAGCGGGGTTACCGGGGAGCTGTTTTTT. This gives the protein CASSLASGVTGELFF.

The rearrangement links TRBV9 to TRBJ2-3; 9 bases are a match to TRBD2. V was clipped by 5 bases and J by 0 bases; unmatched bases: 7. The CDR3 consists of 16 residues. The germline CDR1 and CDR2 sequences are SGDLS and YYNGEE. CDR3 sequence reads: CASSLAGRISTDTQYF. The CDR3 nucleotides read TGTGCCAGCAGTCTAGCGGGACGAATTAGCACAGATACGCAGTATTTT.

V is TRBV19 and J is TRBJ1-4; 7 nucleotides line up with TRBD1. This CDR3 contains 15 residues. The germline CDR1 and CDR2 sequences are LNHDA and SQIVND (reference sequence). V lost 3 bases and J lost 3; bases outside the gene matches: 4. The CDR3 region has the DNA TGTGCCAGTAGTATGGAGGGACAGTCTAATGAAAAACTGTTTTTT. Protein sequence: CASSMEGQSNEKLFF.